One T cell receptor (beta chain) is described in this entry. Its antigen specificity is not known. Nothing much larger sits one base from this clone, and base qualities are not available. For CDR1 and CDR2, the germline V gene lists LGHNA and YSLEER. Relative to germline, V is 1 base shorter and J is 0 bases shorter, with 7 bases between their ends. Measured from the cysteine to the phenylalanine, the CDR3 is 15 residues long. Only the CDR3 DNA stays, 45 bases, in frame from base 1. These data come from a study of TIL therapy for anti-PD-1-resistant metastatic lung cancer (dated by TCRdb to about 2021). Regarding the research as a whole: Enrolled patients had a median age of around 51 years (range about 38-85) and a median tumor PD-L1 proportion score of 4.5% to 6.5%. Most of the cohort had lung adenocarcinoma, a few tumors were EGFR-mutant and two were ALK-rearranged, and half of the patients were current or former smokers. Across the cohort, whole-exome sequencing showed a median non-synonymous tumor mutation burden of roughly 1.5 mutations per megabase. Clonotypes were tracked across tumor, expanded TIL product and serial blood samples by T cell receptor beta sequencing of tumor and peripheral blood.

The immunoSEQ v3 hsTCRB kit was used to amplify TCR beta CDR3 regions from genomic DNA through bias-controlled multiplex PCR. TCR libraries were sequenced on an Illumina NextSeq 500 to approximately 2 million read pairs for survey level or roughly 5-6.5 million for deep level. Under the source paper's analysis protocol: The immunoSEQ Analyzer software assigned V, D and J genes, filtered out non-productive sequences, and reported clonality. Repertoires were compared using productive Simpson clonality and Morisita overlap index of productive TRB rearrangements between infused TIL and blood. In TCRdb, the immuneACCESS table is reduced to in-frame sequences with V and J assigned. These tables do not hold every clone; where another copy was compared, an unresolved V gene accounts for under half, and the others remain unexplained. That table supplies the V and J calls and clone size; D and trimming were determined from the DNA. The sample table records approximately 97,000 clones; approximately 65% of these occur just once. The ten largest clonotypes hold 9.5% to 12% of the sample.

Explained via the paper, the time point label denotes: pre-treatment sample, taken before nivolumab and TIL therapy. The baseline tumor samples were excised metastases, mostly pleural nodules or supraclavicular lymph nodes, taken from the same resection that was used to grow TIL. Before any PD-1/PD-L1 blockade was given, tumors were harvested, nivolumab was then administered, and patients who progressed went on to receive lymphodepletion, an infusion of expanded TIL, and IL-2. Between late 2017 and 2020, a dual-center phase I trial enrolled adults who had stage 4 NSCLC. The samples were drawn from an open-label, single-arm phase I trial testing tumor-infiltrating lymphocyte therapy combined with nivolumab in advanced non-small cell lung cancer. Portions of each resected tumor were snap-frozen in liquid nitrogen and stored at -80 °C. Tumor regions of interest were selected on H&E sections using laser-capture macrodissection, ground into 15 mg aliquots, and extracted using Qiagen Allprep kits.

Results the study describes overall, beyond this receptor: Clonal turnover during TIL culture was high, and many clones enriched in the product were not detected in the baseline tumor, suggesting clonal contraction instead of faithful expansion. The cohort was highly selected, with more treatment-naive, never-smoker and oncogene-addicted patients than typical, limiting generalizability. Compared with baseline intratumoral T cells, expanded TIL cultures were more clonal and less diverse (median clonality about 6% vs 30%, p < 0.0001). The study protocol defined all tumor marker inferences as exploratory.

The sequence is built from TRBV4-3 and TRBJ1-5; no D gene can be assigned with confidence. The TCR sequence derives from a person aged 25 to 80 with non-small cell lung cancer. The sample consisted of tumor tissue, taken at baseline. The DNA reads TGCGCCAGCAGCCAAGGCTTGGGTAGCAATCAGCCCCAGCATTTT. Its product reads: CASSQGLGSNQPQHF.